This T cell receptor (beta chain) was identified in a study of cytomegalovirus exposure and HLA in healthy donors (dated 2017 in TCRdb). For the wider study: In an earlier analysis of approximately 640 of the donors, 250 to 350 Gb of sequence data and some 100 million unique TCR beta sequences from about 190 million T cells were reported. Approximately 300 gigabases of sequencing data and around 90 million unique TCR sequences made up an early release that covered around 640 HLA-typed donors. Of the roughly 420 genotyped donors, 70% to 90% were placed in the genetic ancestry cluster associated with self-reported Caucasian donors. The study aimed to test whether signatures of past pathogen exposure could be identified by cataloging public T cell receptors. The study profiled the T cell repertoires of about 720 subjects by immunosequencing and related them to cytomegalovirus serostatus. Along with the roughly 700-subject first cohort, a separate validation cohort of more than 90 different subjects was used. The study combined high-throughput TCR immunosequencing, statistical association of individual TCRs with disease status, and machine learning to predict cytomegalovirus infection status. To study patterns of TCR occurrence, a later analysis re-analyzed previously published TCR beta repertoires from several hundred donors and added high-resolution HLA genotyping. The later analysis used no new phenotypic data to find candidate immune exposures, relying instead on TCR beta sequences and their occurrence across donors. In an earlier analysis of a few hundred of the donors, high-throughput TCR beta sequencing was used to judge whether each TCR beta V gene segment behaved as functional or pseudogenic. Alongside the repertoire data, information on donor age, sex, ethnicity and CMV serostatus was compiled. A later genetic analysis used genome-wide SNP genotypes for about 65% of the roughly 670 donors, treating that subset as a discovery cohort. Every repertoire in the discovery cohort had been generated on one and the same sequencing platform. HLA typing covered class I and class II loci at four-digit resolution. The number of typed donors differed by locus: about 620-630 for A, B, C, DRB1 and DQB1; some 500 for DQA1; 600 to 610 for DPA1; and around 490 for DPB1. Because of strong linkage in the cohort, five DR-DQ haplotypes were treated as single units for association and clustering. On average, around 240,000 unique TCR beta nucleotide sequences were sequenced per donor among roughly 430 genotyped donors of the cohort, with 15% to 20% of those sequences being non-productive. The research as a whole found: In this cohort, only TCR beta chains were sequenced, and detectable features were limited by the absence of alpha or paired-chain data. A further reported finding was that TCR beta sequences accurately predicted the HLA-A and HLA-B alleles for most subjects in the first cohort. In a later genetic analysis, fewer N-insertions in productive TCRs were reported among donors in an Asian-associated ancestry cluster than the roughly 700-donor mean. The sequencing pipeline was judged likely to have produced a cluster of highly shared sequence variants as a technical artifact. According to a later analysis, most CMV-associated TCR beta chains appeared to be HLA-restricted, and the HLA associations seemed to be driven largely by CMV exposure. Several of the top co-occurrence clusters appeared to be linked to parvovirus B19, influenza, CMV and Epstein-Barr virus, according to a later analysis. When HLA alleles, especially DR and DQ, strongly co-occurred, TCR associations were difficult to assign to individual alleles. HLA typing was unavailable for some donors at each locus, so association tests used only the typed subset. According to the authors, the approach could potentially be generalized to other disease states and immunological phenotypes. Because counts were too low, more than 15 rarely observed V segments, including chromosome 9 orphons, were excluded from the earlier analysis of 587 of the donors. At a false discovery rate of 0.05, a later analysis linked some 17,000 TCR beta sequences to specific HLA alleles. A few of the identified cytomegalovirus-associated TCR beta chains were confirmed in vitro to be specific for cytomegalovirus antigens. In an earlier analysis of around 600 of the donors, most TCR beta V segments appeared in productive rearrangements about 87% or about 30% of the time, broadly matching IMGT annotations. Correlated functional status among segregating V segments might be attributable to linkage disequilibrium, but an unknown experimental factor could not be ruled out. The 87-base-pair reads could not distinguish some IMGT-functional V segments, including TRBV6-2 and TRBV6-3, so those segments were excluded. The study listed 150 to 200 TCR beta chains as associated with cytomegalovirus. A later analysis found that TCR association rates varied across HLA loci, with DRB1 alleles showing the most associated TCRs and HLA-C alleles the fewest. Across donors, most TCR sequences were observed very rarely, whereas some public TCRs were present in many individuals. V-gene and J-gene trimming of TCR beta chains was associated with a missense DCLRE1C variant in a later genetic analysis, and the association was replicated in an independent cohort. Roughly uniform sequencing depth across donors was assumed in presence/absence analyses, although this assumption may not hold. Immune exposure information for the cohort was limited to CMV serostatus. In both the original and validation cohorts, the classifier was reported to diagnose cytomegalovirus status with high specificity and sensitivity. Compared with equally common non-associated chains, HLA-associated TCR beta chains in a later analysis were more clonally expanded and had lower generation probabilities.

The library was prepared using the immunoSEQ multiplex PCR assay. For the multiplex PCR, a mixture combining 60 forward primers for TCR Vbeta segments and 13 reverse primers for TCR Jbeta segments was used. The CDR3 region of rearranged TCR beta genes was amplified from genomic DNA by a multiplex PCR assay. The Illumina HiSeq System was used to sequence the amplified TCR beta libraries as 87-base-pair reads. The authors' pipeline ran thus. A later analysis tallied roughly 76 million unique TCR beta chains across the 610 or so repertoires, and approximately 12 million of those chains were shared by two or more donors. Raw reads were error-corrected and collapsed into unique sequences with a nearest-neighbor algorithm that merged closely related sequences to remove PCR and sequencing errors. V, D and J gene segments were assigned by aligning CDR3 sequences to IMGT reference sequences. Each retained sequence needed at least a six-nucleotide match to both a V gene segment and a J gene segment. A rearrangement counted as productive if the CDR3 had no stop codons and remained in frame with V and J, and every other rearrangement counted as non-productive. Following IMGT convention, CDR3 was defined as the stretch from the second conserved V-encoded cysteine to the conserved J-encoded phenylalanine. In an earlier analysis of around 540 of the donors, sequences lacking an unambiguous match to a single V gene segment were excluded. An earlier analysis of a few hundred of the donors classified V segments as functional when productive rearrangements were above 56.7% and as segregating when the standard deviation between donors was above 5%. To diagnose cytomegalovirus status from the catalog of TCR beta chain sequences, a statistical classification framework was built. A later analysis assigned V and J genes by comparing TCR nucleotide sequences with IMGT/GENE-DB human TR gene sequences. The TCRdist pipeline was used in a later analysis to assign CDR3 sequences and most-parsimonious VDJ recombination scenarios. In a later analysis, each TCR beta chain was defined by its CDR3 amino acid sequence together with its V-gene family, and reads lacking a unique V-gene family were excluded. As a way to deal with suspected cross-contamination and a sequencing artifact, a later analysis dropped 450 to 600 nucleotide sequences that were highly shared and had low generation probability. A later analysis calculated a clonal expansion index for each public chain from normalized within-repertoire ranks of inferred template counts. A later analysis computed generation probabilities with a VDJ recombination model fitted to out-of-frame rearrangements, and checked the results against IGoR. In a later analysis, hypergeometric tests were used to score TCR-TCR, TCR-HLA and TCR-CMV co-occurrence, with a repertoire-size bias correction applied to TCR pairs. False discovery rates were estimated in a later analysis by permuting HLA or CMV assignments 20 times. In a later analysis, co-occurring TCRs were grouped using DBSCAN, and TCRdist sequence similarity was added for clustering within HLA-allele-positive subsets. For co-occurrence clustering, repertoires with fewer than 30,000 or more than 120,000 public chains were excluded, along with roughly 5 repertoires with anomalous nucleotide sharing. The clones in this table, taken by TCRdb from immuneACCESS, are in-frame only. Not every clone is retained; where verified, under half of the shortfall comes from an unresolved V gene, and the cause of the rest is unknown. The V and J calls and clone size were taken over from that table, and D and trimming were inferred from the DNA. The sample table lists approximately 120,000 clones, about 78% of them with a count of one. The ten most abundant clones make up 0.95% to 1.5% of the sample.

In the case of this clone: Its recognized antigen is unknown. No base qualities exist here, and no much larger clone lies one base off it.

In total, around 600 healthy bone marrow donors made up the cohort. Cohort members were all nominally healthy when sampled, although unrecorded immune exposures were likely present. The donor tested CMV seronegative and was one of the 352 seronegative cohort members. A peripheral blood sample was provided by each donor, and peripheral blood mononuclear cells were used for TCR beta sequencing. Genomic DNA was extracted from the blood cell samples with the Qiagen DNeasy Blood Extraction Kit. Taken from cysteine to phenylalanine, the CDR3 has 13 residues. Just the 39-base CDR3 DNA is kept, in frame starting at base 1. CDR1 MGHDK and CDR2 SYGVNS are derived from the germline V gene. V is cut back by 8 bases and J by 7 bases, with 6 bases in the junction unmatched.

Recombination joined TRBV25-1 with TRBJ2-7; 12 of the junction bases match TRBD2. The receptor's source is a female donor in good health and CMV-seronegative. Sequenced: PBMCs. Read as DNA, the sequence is TGTGCCAGCCGACTAGCGGGGGACATGGAGCAGTACTTC. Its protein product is CASRLAGDMEQYF.